One and the same sample provided the 19 T cell receptor beta chains below, sequenced in a study of cytomegalovirus exposure and HLA in healthy donors. PCR amplification relied on 60 Vbeta primers (plus 13 Jbeta primers). Sequencing was performed with immunoSEQ multiplex PCR; in TCRdb, only in-frame clones are kept and a portion is missing. The sample holds about 150,000 clones, over 70% seen once. The sequencing sample was made of PBMCs. The receptor source for this set is a woman in her thirties or forties in good health and CMV-seronegative.

The chain combines TRBV9 with TRBJ1-1; D gene uncertain. Germline V gives CDR1 SGDLS, CDR2 YYNGEE. V lost 0 bases and J 6 bases, leaving 9 bases between the germline ends. This CDR3 is 13 amino acids long. The CDR3 here is CASSVAGSAEAFF. The CDR3 DNA reads as TGTGCCAGCAGCGTAGCGGGTAGCGCTGAAGCTTTCTTT.

V usage is TRBV4-2 and J usage is TRBJ2-6; a possible D gene is TRBD1 (6 bases). Germline V gene lookup returns CDR1 LGHNA and CDR2 YNFKEQ. The ends were cut back, 1 base at V and 0 bases at J, with 10 bases in the middle. The CDR3 spans 17 residues. CDR3: CASSQATGNSGANVLTF. The CDR3 DNA reads TGTGCCAGCAGCCAAGCTACAGGGAACTCTGGGGCCAACGTCCTGACTTTC.

The chain combines TRBV5-1 with TRBJ1-4; the D gene is possibly TRBD1 (5 bases). Germline-derived CDR1 and CDR2 are SGHRS and YFSETQ. Trimming removed 3 bases from V and 5 bases from J, with 11 bases in between. This CDR3 comprises 14 residues. Written as DNA, the CDR3 is TGCGCCAGCAGCTCGGGACTCACCAATGAAAAACTGTTTTTT. Encoded protein: CASSSGLTNEKLFF.

The J gene is TRBJ1-3, the V gene TRBV27; D is unresolved. This CDR3 region has 14 residues. Germline assignment: CDR1 MNHEY and CDR2 SMNVEV (reference sequence). Trimming cost V 7 bases and J 0 bases, with 10 bases left between them. Here the CDR3 reads CASKPYSSGNTIYF. In DNA form, the CDR3 reads TGTGCCAGCAAACCCTACAGCTCTGGAAACACCATATATTTT.

The chain carries TRBV11-2 and TRBJ2-7, with 8 bases aligning to TRBD1. CDR1 and CDR2 from the germline V gene are SGHAT and FQNNGV. With 3 bases clipped from V and 2 bases from J, the junction kept 15 bases outside the gene matches. This CDR3 contains 18 residues. CDR3 sequence: CASSFIFQGALDTYEQYF. In DNA, the CDR3 is TGTGCCAGCAGCTTCATATTCCAGGGGGCCCTAGACACCTACGAGCAGTACTTC.

CDR3: CASSRPRLAGADTQYF. CDR3 sequence (DNA): TGTGCCAGCAGTCGACCGAGACTAGCGGGAGCAGATACGCAGTATTTT. The chain has TRBV6-4 and TRBJ2-3; the match to TRBD2 covers 12 bases. The CDR3 runs to 16 residues. V gave up 5 bases and J gave up 4 bases; unmatched junction bases: 7. Germline CDR1 is MRHNA and CDR2 is SNTAGT.

The chain combines TRBV10-3 with TRBJ1-4, with D unresolved. V lost 3 bases, J lost 10 bases, and 15 bases lay in between. The CDR3 runs to 14 residues. CDR1 and CDR2 (germline): ENHRY, SYGVKD. This chain's CDR3 is CAISEQLESGKLFF. The CDR3 DNA is TGTGCCATCAGTGAACAGTTAGAAAGCGGAAAACTGTTTTTT.

The chain uses TRBV1 and TRBJ2-5; the table calls TRBD2, which could not be checked here. TRBV1 is termed a pseudogene. The CDR3 has 17 amino acids. CDR3 coding DNA: TGCACCAGCAGCCAAGATTCTCGGCGGGAGGGTTCGGGGGAGCAGTACTTC. Its translation is CTSSQDSRREGSGEQYF.

The chain carries TRBV27 and TRBJ2-6; the D gene is possibly TRBD2 (6 bases). From germline, CDR1 is MNHEY and CDR2 SMNVEV (reference sequence). Trimming took 4 bases from V and 2 from J, leaving 18 bases between them. CDR3 length: 18 amino acids. The DNA for the CDR3 is TGTGCCAGCAGTTACCGTGGGGGGAATAAAGCTGGGGCCAACGTCCTGACTTTC. Protein: CASSYRGGNKAGANVLTF.

The chain carries TRBV19 and TRBJ2-3; D gene ambiguous. V lost 7 bases and J lost 5, with 19 bases in between. The germline CDR1 and CDR2 sequences are LNHDA and SQIVND (reference sequence). The CDR3 is 15 amino acids. DNA for the CDR3: TGTGCCAGTACCATTCCCACCGGTATGGTAGATACGCAGTATTTT. Protein: CASTIPTGMVDTQYF. The full variable domain, rest sourced from reference TRBV19 and TRBJ2-3, is DGGITQSPKYLFRKEGQNVTLSCEQNLNHDAMYWYRQDPGQGLRLIYYSQIVNDFQKGDIAEGYSVSREKKESFPLTVTSAQKNPTAFYLCASTIPTGMVDTQYFGPGTRLTVL.

This clone has only a few counts. V is TRBV6-1 and J is TRBJ1-2, with D unclear. In germline, CDR1 is MNHNS, CDR2 SASEGT. The CDR3 is made up of 13 amino acids. Trimming pared 1 base from V and 6 bases from J, leaving 9 bases between. CDR3 nucleotide sequence: TGTGCCAGCAGTGAAGGGGAGGTTCATGGCTACACCTTC. Its translation: CASSEGEVHGYTF.

The genes are TRBV7-8 and TRBJ2-3; 11 bases map to TRBD2. Germline lookup yields CDR1 SGHVS and CDR2 FQNEAQ. There are 16 residues in the CDR3. Unmatched junction bases numbered 5, after V lost 5 bases and J lost 1 base. The CDR3 DNA is TGTGCCAGCAGCCCTAGCGGGGGGAGCCGCACAGATACGCAGTATTTT. It is translated as CASSPSGGSRTDTQYF.

The chain has TRBV2 and TRBJ1-4; the D gene is possibly TRBD1 (6 bases). The CDR3 extends over 15 amino acids. Germline lookup yields CDR1 SNHLY and CDR2 FYNNEI. Trimming cost V 6 bases and J 4 bases, with 15 bases left between them. CDR3 protein: CASSQATGYNEKLFF. CDR3 DNA sequence: TGTGCCAGCAGCCAGGCAACAGGGTATAATGAAAAACTGTTTTTT. The full variable domain, in which reference TRBV2 and TRBJ1-4 provide the parts outside the CDR3, is EPEVTQTPSHQVTQMGQEVILRCVPISNHLYFYWYRQILGQKVEFLVSFYNNEISEKSEIFDDQFSVERPDGSNFTLKIRSTKLEDSAMYFCASSQATGYNEKLFFGSGTQLSVL.

This chain uses TRBV6-5 with TRBJ2-3; weak D call: TRBD2 (6 bases). V lost 6 bases and J 1 base, leaving 14 bases between the germline ends. The CDR3 length is 15 residues. Germline V gene lookup returns CDR1 MNHEY and CDR2 SVGAGI. This CDR3 is CASRTRRGGTDTQYF. In DNA, the CDR3 is TGTGCCAGCAGAACTCGACGCGGGGGCACAGATACGCAGTATTTT.

The genes are TRBV11-3 and TRBJ2-2; 8 positions match TRBD2. The CDR3 is 18 amino acids. V lost 0 bases and J lost 6; bases outside the gene matches: 12. The V gene's germline CDR1 is SGHNT and CDR2 YENEEA. The CDR3 DNA follows: TGTGCCAGCAGCTTAGATCAAGGAGGTAGCGGGATAGCCGGGGAGCTGTTTTTT. Its translation: CASSLDQGGSGIAGELFF.

This rearrangement joins TRBV6-1 to TRBJ2-3; D gene ambiguous. V lost 7 bases, J lost 4 bases, and 12 bases lay in between. The CDR3 spans 13 residues. The V gene's germline CDR1 is MNHNS and CDR2 SASEGT. The CDR3 DNA follows: TGTGCCAGCAATGGGCGATATGCAGATACGCAGTATTTT. This gives the protein CASNGRYADTQYF.

The chain employs TRBV19 and TRBJ1-6, with 11 positions matching TRBD1. The CDR3 runs 15 residues. The V gene's germline CDR1 is LNHDA and CDR2 SQIVND (reference sequence). V lost 7 bases, J lost 9 bases, and 8 bases stayed unmatched. CDR3 residues: CASTPPGTGGSPLHF. CDR3 bases: TGTGCCAGTACTCCCCCCGGGACAGGGGGTTCACCCCTCCACTTT.

This chain connects TRBV28 to TRBJ2-6; weak D call: TRBD2 (6 bases). The CDR3 has 17 residues. In germline, CDR1 is MDHEN, CDR2 SYDVKM. Trimming cost V 7 bases and J 0 bases, with 16 bases left between them. This chain's CDR3 is CASNSEGSSSGANVLTF. Written as DNA, the CDR3 is TGTGCCAGCAATTCGGAGGGCTCTTCCTCTGGGGCCAACGTCCTGACTTTC.

The CDR3 sequence is CASSMGSSLDKNIQYF. CDR3 sequence (DNA): TGTGCCAGCAGTATGGGGAGCAGTCTTGACAAAAACATTCAGTACTTC. J is TRBJ2-4 and V is TRBV9, with D possibly being TRBD2 (5 bases). Germline lookup yields CDR1 SGDLS and CDR2 YYNGEE. The CDR3 has 16 amino acids. V lost 5 bases to trimming and J lost 3 bases, with 18 bases between them.